The TCR beta chain described here comes from a study of cytomegalovirus exposure and HLA in healthy donors. PCR employed 60 Vbeta and 13 Jbeta primers. Profiled with immunoSEQ multiplex PCR; TCRdb holds only in-frame clones, not every one. The data hold 75,000 to 100,000 clones, with under 85% observed a single time. Germline V CDR1 and CDR2: MNHEY, SMNVEV (reference sequence). V gave up 5 bases and J gave up 1 base, with 14 bases separating them. This CDR3 is built from 15 residues. The TCR comes from a man younger than 35 in good health and CMV-seropositive. This chain links TRBV27 with TRBJ1-1; TRBD1 might be the D (5 bases). The sequencing input was PBMCs. The CDR3 loop is CASSPLGRGNTEAFF. The DNA for the CDR3 is TGTGCCAGCAGTCCTTTGGGGAGGGGGAACACTGAAGCTTTCTTT.